The source of this T cell receptor beta chain is a study of T cell responses to AZD1222 COVID-19 vaccine. Study results and limitations: It was only after the peak T cell response that any repertoires were sampled. After two AZD1222 doses, spike-specific TCR breadth and depth rose versus day 0.

With respect to this clone: Its antigen is not known.

Losses at the gene ends were 7 bases for V and 0 bases for J; bases not matched to a gene: 0. Germline CDR1 SNHLY, CDR2 FYNNEI. CDR3 length equals 12 residues. Data came from immunoSEQ multiplex PCR; TCRdb stores just in-frame clones and leaves some out. The sample consists of about 140,000 clones, over 80% of them appearing once. J is TRBJ2-7 and V is TRBV2, with 7 bases lining up with TRBD1. Sample: peripheral blood, taken 28 days after the second AZD1222 dose. This TCR came from an adult who received the AZD1222 COVID-19 vaccine. CDR3 loop: CASKGASYEQYF. In nucleotides, the CDR3 is TGTGCCAGCAAGGGGGCCTCCTACGAGCAGTACTTC.